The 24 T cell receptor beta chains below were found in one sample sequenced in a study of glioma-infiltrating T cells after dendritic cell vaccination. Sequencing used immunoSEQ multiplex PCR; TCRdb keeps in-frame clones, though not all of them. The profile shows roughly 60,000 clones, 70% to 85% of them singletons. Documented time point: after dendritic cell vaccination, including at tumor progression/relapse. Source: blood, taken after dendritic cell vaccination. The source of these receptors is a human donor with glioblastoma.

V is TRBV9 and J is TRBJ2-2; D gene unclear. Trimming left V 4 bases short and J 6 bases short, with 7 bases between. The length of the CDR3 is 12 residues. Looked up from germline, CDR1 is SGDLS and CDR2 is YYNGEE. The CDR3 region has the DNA TGTGCCAGCAGCCCACTTGCCGGGGAGCTGTTTTTT. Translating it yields CASSPLAGELFF. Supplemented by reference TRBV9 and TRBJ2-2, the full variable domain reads DSGVTQTPKHLITATGQRVTLRCSPRSGDLSVYWYQQSLDQGLQFLIQYYNGEERAKGNILERFSAQQFPDLHSELNLSSLELGDSALYFCASSPLAGELFFGEGSRLTVL.

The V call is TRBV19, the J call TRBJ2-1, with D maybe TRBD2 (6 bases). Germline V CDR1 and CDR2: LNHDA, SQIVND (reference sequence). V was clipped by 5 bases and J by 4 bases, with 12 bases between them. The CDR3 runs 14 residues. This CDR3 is CASSWGVAYNEQFF. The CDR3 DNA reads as TGTGCCAGTAGTTGGGGGGTAGCGTACAATGAGCAGTTCTTC.

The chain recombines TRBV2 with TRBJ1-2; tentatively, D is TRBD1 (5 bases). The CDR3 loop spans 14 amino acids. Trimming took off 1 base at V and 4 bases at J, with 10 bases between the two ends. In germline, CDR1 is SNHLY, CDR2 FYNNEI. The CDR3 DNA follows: TGTGCCAGCAGTGAAGGGGCAGGGCTCTATGGCTACACCTTC. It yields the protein CASSEGAGLYGYTF. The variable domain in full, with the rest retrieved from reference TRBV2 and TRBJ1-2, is EPEVTQTPSHQVTQMGQEVILRCVPISNHLYFYWYRQILGQKVEFLVSFYNNEISEKSEIFDDQFSVERPDGSNFTLKIRSTKLEDSAMYFCASSEGAGLYGYTFGSGTRLTVV.

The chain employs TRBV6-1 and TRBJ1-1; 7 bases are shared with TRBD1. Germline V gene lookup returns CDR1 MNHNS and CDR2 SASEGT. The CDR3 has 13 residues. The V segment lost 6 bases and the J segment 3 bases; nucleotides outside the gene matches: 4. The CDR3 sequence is CASRATGYTEAFF. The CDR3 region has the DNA TGTGCCAGCAGGGCGACAGGGTACACTGAAGCTTTCTTT.

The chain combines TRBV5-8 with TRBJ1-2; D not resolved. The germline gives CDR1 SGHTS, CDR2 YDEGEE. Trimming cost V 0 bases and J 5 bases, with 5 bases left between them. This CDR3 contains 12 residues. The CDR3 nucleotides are TGTGCCAGCAGCTTGGTCTCGTATGGCTACACCTTC. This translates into CASSLVSYGYTF.

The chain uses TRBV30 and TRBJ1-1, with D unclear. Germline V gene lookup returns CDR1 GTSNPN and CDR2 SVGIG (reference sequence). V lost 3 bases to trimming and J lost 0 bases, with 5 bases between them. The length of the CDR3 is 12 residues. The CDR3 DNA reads TGTGCCTGGAGAGAGATGAACACTGAAGCTTTCTTT. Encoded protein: CAWREMNTEAFF.

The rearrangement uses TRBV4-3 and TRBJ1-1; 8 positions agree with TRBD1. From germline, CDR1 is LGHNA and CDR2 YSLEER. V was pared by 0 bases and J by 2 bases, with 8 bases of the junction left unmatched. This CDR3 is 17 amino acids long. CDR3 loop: CASSQDWGAGGNTEAFF. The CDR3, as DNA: TGCGCCAGCAGCCAAGATTGGGGGGCAGGGGGCAACACTGAAGCTTTCTTT.

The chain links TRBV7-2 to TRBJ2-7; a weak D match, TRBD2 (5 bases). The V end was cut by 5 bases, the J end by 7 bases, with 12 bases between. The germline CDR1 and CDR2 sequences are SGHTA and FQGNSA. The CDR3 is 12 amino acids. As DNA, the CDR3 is TGTGCCAGCAGCAGGAATCCGGGGGAGCAGTACTTC. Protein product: CASSRNPGEQYF. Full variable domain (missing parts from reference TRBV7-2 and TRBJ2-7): GAGVSQSPSNKVTEKGKDVELRCDPISGHTALYWYRQSLGQGLEFLIYFQGNSAPDKSGLPSDRFSAERTGGSVSTLTIQRTQQEDSAVYLCASSRNPGEQYFGPGTRLTVT.

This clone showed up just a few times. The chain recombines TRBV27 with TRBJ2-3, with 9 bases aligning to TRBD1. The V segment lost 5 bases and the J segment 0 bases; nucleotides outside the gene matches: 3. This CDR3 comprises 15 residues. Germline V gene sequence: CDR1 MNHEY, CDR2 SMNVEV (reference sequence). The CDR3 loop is CASSKQGASTDTQYF. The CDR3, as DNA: TGTGCCAGCAGTAAACAGGGGGCAAGCACAGATACGCAGTATTTT.

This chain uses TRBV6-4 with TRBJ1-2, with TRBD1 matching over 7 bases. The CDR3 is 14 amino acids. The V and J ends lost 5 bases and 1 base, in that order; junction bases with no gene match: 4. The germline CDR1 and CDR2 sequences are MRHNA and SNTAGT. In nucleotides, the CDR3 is TGTGCCAGCAGTAGCAGACAGGGTAACTATGGCTACACCTTC. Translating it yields CASSSRQGNYGYTF.

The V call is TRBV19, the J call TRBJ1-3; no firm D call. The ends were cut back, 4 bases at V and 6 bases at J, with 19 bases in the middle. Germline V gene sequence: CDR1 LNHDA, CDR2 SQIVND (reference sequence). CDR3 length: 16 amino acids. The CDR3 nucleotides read TGTGCCAGTAGTACAGAAGGCCGGGGAATCGAAAACACCATATATTTT. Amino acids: CASSTEGRGIENTIYF.

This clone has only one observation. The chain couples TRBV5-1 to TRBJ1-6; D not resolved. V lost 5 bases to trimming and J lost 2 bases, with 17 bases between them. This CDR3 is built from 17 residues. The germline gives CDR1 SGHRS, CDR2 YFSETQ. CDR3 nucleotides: TGCGCCAGCAGAGGAGGTAGAGGCGAAACCTATAATTCACCCCTCCACTTT. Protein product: CASRGGRGETYNSPLHF. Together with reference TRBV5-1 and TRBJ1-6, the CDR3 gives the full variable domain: KAGVTQTPRYLIKTRGQQVTLSCSPISGHRSVSWYQQTPGQGLQFLFEYFSETQRNKGNFPGRFSGRQFSNSRSEMNVSTLELGDSALYLCASRGGRGETYNSPLHFGNGTRLTVT.

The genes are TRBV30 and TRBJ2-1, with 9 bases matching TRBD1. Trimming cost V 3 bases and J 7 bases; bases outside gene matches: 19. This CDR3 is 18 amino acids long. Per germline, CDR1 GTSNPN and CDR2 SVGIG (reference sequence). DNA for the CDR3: TGTGCCTGGAGCCTCGGTCTCCACAGGGGGCAGATGAAGAATGAGCAGTTCTTC. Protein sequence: CAWSLGLHRGQMKNEQFF.

The CDR3 region is CASSSMGTGGYGYTF. As DNA, the CDR3 is TGTGCCAGTAGCTCGATGGGGACAGGGGGCTATGGCTACACCTTC. The chain combines TRBV19 with TRBJ1-2, with 11 bases lining up with TRBD1. CDR3 length equals 15 residues. Germline assignment: CDR1 LNHDA and CDR2 SQIVND (reference sequence). V was clipped by 6 bases and J by 4 bases; unmatched bases: 7.

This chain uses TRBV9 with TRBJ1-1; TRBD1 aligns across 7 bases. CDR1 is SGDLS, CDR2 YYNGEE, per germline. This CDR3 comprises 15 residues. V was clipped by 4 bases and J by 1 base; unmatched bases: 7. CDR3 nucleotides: TGTGCCAGCAGCCCACGTGGGACAGAGAACACTGAAGCTTTCTTT. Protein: CASSPRGTENTEAFF.

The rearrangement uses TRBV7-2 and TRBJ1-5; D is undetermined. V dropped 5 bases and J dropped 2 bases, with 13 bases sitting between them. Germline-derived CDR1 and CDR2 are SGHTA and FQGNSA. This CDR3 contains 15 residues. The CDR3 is CASSPQPGGNQPQHF. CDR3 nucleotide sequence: TGTGCCAGCAGCCCCCAGCCGGGTGGCAATCAGCCCCAGCATTTT.

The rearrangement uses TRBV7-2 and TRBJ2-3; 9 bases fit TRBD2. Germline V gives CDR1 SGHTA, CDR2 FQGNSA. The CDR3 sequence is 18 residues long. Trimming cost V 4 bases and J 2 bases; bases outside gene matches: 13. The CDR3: CASSSPGTAGGVTDTQYF. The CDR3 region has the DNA TGTGCCAGCAGCTCCCCGGGGACCGCGGGGGGGGTCACAGATACGCAGTATTTT. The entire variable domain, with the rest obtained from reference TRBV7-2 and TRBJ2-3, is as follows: GAGVSQSPSNKVTEKGKDVELRCDPISGHTALYWYRQSLGQGLEFLIYFQGNSAPDKSGLPSDRFSAERTGGSVSTLTIQRTQQEDSAVYLCASSSPGTAGGVTDTQYFGPGTRLTVL.

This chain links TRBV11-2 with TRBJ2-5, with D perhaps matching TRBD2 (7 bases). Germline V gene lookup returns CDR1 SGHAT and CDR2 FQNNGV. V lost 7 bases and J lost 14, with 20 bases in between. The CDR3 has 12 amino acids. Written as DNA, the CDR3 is TGTGCCAGCACCCTAGGTTCGCGGGGGCTTTACTTC. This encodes CASTLGSRGLYF.

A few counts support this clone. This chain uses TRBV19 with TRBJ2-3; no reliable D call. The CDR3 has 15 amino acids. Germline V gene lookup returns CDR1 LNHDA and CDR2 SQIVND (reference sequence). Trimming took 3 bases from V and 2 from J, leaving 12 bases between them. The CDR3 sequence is CASSMSVQFTDTQYF. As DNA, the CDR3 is TGTGCCAGTAGTATGTCTGTACAGTTCACAGATACGCAGTATTTT.

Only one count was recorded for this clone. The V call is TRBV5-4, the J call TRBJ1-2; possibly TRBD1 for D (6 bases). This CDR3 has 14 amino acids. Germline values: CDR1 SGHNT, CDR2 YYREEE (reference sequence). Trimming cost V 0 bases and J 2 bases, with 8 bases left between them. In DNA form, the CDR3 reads TGTGCCAGCAGCTTGGTAGGGGGAAACTATGGCTACACCTTC. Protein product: CASSLVGGNYGYTF.

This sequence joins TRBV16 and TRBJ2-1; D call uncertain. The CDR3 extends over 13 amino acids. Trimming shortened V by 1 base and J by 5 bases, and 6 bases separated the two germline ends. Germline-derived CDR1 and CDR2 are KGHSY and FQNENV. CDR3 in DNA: TGTGCCAGCAGCCAATTGGCGGACAATGAGCAGTTCTTC. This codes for CASSQLADNEQFF.

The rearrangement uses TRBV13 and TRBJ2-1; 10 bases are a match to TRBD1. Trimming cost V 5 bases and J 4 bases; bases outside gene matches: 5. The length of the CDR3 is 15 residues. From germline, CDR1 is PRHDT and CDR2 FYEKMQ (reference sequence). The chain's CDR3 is CASSPGTGVYNEQFF. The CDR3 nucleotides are TGTGCCAGCAGCCCCGGGACAGGGGTTTACAATGAGCAGTTCTTC.

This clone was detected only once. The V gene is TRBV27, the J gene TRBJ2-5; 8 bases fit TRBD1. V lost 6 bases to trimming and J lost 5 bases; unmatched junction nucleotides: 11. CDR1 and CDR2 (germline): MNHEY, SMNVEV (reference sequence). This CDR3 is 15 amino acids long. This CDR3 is CASRRETGARETQYF. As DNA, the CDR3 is TGTGCCAGCAGACGAGAGACAGGGGCTAGGGAGACCCAGTACTTC.

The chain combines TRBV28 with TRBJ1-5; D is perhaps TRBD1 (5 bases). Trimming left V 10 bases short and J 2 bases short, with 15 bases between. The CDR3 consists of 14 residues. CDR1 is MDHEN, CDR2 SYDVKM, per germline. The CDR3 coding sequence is TGTGCCACCAAACGGGGGATAGGCAATCAGCCCCAGCATTTT. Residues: CATKRGIGNQPQHF.